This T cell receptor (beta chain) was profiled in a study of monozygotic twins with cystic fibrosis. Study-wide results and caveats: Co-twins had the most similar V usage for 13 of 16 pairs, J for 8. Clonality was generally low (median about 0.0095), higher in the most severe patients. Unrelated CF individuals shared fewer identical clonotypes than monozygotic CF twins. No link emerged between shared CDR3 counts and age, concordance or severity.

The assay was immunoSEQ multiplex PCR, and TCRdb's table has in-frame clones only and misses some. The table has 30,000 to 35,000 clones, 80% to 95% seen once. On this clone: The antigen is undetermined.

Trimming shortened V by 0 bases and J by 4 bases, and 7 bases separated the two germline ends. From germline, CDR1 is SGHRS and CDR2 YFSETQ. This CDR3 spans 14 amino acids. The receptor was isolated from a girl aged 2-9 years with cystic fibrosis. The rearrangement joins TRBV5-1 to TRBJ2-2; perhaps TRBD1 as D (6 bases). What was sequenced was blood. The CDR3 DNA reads TGCGCCAGCAGCTTGGTGGGGGCCACCGGGGAGCTGTTTTTT. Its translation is CASSLVGATGELFF.